The 18 T cell receptor beta chains in this list originate from one sample, sequenced in a study of cytomegalovirus exposure and HLA in healthy donors. Primers for the PCR totalled 60 Vbeta and 13 Jbeta. Libraries were prepared by immunoSEQ multiplex PCR; TCRdb keeps only in-frame clonotypes and omits some of them. The sample lists more than 110,000 clones, approximately 82% occurring once. Specimen: PBMCs. Every receptor here comes from a man aged 25 to 40 in good health and CMV-seropositive.

This clone was detected once. The chain recombines TRBV7-9 with TRBJ2-3; the match to TRBD2 covers 8 bases. The CDR3 covers 16 residues. Germline CDR1 SEHNR, CDR2 FQNEAQ (reference sequence). V lost 5 bases to trimming and J lost 6 bases; unmatched junction nucleotides: 13. In DNA form, the CDR3 reads TGTGCCAGCAGCGATAGCGGGGCCCCGTCTGGGGATACGCAGTATTTT. Its translation: CASSDSGAPSGDTQYF. The complete variable domain, with remaining parts taken from reference TRBV7-9 and TRBJ2-3, reads DTGVSQNPRHKITKRGQNVTFRCDPISEHNRLYWYRQTLGQGPEFLTYFQNEAQLEKSRLLSDRFSAERPKGSFSTLEIQRTEQGDSAMYLCASSDSGAPSGDTQYFGPGTRLTVL.

The chain joins TRBV7-9 to TRBJ2-7, with TRBD1 as a possible D gene (6 bases). The V end lost 5 bases, the J end lost 7 bases, and 15 bases lay between the germline ends. This CDR3 is 13 amino acids long. The germline gives CDR1 SEHNR, CDR2 FQNEAQ (reference sequence). The CDR3 protein is CASSGTGTKEQYF. DNA for the CDR3: TGTGCCAGCAGCGGCACCGGGACAAAAGAGCAGTACTTC.

The genes are TRBV7-9 and TRBJ1-5; 7 nucleotides line up with TRBD1. This CDR3 spans 14 amino acids. Unmatched junction bases numbered 6, after V lost 6 bases and J lost 4 bases. The germline CDR1 and CDR2 sequences are SEHNR and FQNEAQ (reference sequence). Here the CDR3 DNA reads TGTGCCAGCAGTCGCGCAGGGGGGAATCAGCCCCAGCATTTT. Protein sequence: CASSRAGGNQPQHF.

The rearrangement uses TRBV12-5 and TRBJ2-7; no reliable D call. The CDR3 consists of 11 residues. Germline V CDR1 and CDR2: LGHNT, FRNRAP. V was trimmed by 4 bases and J by 3 bases, leaving 4 bases between them. The CDR3 protein is CASGSNYEQYF. The CDR3 nucleotides read TGTGCTAGTGGTTCCAACTACGAGCAGTACTTC.

This CDR3 is CASSQSSALLNNEQFF. The CDR3 DNA sequence: TGTGCCAGCAGCCAAAGTAGCGCCCTCTTGAACAATGAGCAGTTCTTC. The genes are TRBV4-2 and TRBJ2-1; D perhaps matches TRBD2 (5 bases). This CDR3 is 16 amino acids long. In germline, CDR1 is LGHNA, CDR2 YNFKEQ. V lost 2 bases and J 5 bases, leaving 16 bases between the germline ends.

The chain joins TRBV6-6 to TRBJ2-2; no clear D. Trimming removed 2 bases at V and 5 bases at J, with 15 bases between. Germline V lookup: CDR1 MNHNY, CDR2 SVGAGI (reference sequence). The CDR3 sequence is 16 residues long. CDR3 nucleotide sequence: TGTGCCAGCAGTTACCCGCGATATCCGGTTACCGGGGAGCTGTTTTTT. Translation gives CASSYPRYPVTGELFF.

V is TRBV10-3 and J is TRBJ2-1, with D possibly TRBD2 on 6 matching bases. V shed 5 bases and J shed 10 bases, with 18 bases lying between them. Germline V gene sequence: CDR1 ENHRY, CDR2 SYGVKD. This CDR3 is built from 14 residues. The CDR3 spells CAISSPGALQEQFF. The CDR3 DNA sequence: TGTGCCATCAGTAGCCCGGGAGCGCTGCAAGAGCAGTTCTTC.

The chain links TRBV5-1 to TRBJ1-4; D perhaps matches TRBD1 (5 bases). V lost 4 bases, J lost 5 bases, and 12 bases lay in between. Per germline, CDR1 SGHRS and CDR2 YFSETQ. This CDR3 is 14 amino acids long. The CDR3 region is CASSLRGLNEKLFF. In nucleotides, the CDR3 is TGCGCCAGCAGCCTAAGGGGATTAAATGAAAAACTGTTTTTT.

The chain has TRBV18 and TRBJ2-3; no clear D. The CDR3 totals 13 residues. V lost 2 bases, J lost 2 bases, and 5 bases lay in between. Germline values: CDR1 KGHSH, CDR2 LQKENI. The CDR3 loop is CASSPEDTDTQYF. The CDR3 DNA is TGTGCCAGCTCACCAGAGGACACAGATACGCAGTATTTT.

This rearrangement joins TRBV6-4 to TRBJ1-5; 8 bases fit TRBD1. CDR3 length: 19 amino acids. Germline V gene lookup returns CDR1 MRHNA and CDR2 SNTAGT. V was clipped by 0 bases and J by 1 base; unmatched bases: 11. The CDR3 protein is CASSDSGQGLLKSNQPQHF. DNA of the CDR3: TGTGCCAGCAGTGACTCTGGACAGGGCCTACTGAAGAGCAATCAGCCCCAGCATTTT.

This clone was detected only a few times. This chain uses TRBV5-1 with TRBJ1-3; D is uncertain. V shed 0 bases and J shed 0 bases, with 10 bases lying between them. There are 16 residues in the CDR3. The V gene's germline CDR1 is SGHRS and CDR2 YFSETQ. DNA for the CDR3: TGCGCCAGCAGCTTGGGGCATCGTATCTCTGGAAACACCATATATTTT. Encoded protein: CASSLGHRISGNTIYF.

V is TRBV30 and J is TRBJ1-6; 7 bases line up with TRBD1. V lost 2 bases to trimming and J lost 10 bases; unmatched junction nucleotides: 5. The CDR3 runs to 13 residues. The germline CDR1 and CDR2 sequences are GTSNPN and SVGIG (reference sequence). The CDR3 region has the DNA TGTGCCTGGAGTTCCAGGGGGGACTCACCCCTCCACTTT. It yields the protein CAWSSRGDSPLHF.

V usage is TRBV29-1 and J usage is TRBJ1-4; D remains ambiguous. The V and J ends lost 6 bases and 3 bases respectively, with 14 bases between them. From germline, CDR1 is SQVTM and CDR2 ANQGSEA. This CDR3 contains 14 residues. CDR3 coding DNA: TGCAGCGTAGCAGTGCAGGCAGCTAATGAAAAACTGTTTTTT. This codes for CSVAVQAANEKLFF.

The chain combines TRBV2 with TRBJ2-1; TRBD2 agrees at 15 bases. The CDR3 is made up of 17 amino acids. With 11 bases clipped from V and 2 bases from J, the junction kept 10 bases outside the gene matches. Per germline, CDR1 SNHLY and CDR2 FYNNEI. DNA for the CDR3: TGTGCCTGCTCCGGGACTAGCGGGGGGCGGGCCTACAATGAGCAGTTCTTC. This codes for CACSGTSGGRAYNEQFF.

This chain connects TRBV5-1 to TRBJ1-2; 8 nucleotides match TRBD1. V lost 4 bases to trimming and J lost 7 bases; unmatched junction nucleotides: 6. Germline V lookup: CDR1 SGHRS, CDR2 YFSETQ. This CDR3 contains 13 residues. CDR3 in DNA: TGCGCCAGCAGCGTTGGGACAGGCGCTGGCTACACCTTC. This gives the protein CASSVGTGAGYTF.

This clone was detected only a few times. The chain carries TRBV28 and TRBJ2-1; D is unclear. The CDR3 has 11 amino acids. Germline V lookup: CDR1 MDHEN, CDR2 SYDVKM. V was clipped by 4 bases and J by 7 bases, with 5 bases between them. The CDR3 DNA sequence: TGTGCCAGCAGTTCCACAAATGAGCAGTTCTTC. Protein sequence: CASSSTNEQFF. Variable domain in full (rest from reference TRBV28 and TRBJ2-1): DVKVTQSSRYLVKRTGEKVFLECVQDMDHENMFWYRQDPGLGLRLIYFSYDVKMKEKGDIPEGYSVSREKKERFSLILESASTNQTSMYLCASSSTNEQFFGPGTRLTVL.

The chain employs TRBV2 and TRBJ1-4; the D gene is possibly TRBD1 (6 bases). With 6 bases removed from V and 7 bases from J, the gap between germline ends came to 15 bases. The CDR3 runs to 14 residues. From germline, CDR1 is SNHLY and CDR2 FYNNEI. CDR3 in DNA: TGTGCCAGCAGGTTGACCGACAGGAGTGAAAAACTGTTTTTT. The encoded protein is CASRLTDRSEKLFF.

The chain carries TRBV19 and TRBJ2-7; TRBD1 matches at 8 bases. From germline, CDR1 is LNHDA and CDR2 SQIVND (reference sequence). V shed 5 bases and J 2 bases; nucleotides not matched to a gene: 8. The CDR3 extends over 15 amino acids. Written as DNA, the CDR3 is TGTGCCAGTAGTCCTCGGACAGGGACCACCTACGAGCAGTACTTC. Residues: CASSPRTGTTYEQYF.